This is a list of T cell receptor beta chains from one sample in a study of shared clonotypes between healthy human individuals. Sequencing used immunoSEQ multiplex PCR; TCRdb keeps in-frame clones, though not all of them. In the table there are around 370,000 clones, about 96% of which are singletons. Sequenced sample: memory CD8+ T cells sorted from blood. The source of these receptors is a man aged 25 to 45 in good health. The CDR3 runs from the conserved cysteine through the conserved F or W. Fields, in order: J gene, V gene, clone size, D gene, CDR3 protein, CDR3 DNA. A D gene is named only where the DNA matches it firmly. Rows give clone size only sometimes, using once, few, many, or a class for an expanded clone.

j_call: TRBJ1-5
v_call: TRBV6-1
clone_size: once
d_call: .
cdr3_aa: CASSVNRRNSNQPQHF
cdr3_nt: TGTGCCAGCAGTGTCAACAGACGTAATAGCAATCAGCCCCAGCATTTT

j_call: TRBJ2-3
v_call: TRBV7-8
clone_size: .
d_call: .
cdr3_aa: CASSLRLGLTDTQYF
cdr3_nt: TGTGCCAGCAGCTTACGACTAGGCCTCACAGATACGCAGTATTTT

j_call: TRBJ2-3
v_call: TRBV27
clone_size: .
d_call: TRBD2
cdr3_aa: CASSRTSGRIADTQYF
cdr3_nt: TGTGCCAGCAGTCGAACTAGCGGGAGAATCGCAGATACGCAGTATTTT

j_call: TRBJ1-1
v_call: TRBV28
clone_size: .
d_call: TRBD1
cdr3_aa: CASGLQGGTEAFF
cdr3_nt: TGTGCCAGCGGATTACAGGGGGGCACTGAAGCTTTCTTT

j_call: TRBJ2-5
v_call: TRBV28
clone_size: .
d_call: TRBD2
cdr3_aa: CASSLAGLSGGTQYF
cdr3_nt: TGTGCCAGCAGTTTAGCGGGACTATCTGGGGGGACCCAGTACTTC

j_call: TRBJ2-5
v_call: TRBV5-4
clone_size: .
d_call: .
cdr3_aa: CASSLTGETQYF
cdr3_nt: TGTGCCAGCAGCTTGACAGGAGAGACCCAGTACTTC

j_call: TRBJ2-2
v_call: TRBV15
clone_size: .
d_call: .
cdr3_aa: CATSRGQVSKAGELFF
cdr3_nt: TGTGCCACCAGCAGAGGACAGGTGTCCAAGGCCGGGGAGCTGTTTTTT

j_call: TRBJ1-1
v_call: TRBV28
clone_size: .
d_call: .
cdr3_aa: CASSLEGSRGEAFF
cdr3_nt: TGTGCCAGCAGTTTAGAGGGGTCGCGGGGTGAAGCTTTCTTT

j_call: TRBJ2-3
v_call: TRBV5-4
clone_size: .
d_call: .
cdr3_aa: CASSSPYTDTQYF
cdr3_nt: TGTGCCAGCAGCTCACCCTACACAGATACGCAGTATTTT

j_call: TRBJ2-5
v_call: TRBV6-8
clone_size: .
d_call: .
cdr3_aa: CASSPLGGEETQYF
cdr3_nt: TGTGCCAGCAGCCCCCTCGGGGGTGAAGAGACCCAGTACTTC

j_call: TRBJ1-2
v_call: TRBV10-3
clone_size: .
d_call: .
cdr3_aa: CAIRTREGDGYTF
cdr3_nt: TGTGCCATCAGAACGCGGGAGGGAGATGGCTACACCTTC

j_call: TRBJ2-1
v_call: TRBV4-1
clone_size: .
d_call: TRBD2
cdr3_aa: CASSQISGRRNEQFF
cdr3_nt: TGCGCCAGCAGCCAAATTAGCGGGAGACGGAATGAGCAGTTCTTC

j_call: TRBJ2-7
v_call: TRBV2
clone_size: once
d_call: .
cdr3_aa: CASRSLGPLEAAYEQYF
cdr3_nt: TGTGCCAGCAGGAGTCTTGGGCCGTTAGAAGCCGCCTACGAGCAGTACTTC

j_call: TRBJ2-2
v_call: TRBV27
clone_size: .
d_call: TRBD1
cdr3_aa: CASSSGQGSTGELFF
cdr3_nt: TGTGCCAGCAGTTCCGGACAGGGAAGCACCGGGGAGCTGTTTTTT

j_call: TRBJ2-1
v_call: TRBV28
clone_size: .
d_call: .
cdr3_aa: CASSPPTSYNEQFF
cdr3_nt: TGTGCCAGCAGCCCTCCGACCTCCTACAATGAGCAGTTCTTC

j_call: TRBJ2-1
v_call: TRBV7-7
clone_size: .
d_call: TRBD2
cdr3_aa: CASSRGTSEYNEQFF
cdr3_nt: TGTGCTAGCAGCCGCGGGACTAGCGAATACAATGAGCAGTTCTTC

j_call: TRBJ2-5
v_call: TRBV6-5
clone_size: .
d_call: .
cdr3_aa: CASSRRGVEETQYF
cdr3_nt: TGTGCCAGCAGTCGCAGGGGGGTCGAGGAGACCCAGTACTTC

j_call: TRBJ2-2
v_call: TRBV7-9
clone_size: once
d_call: .
cdr3_aa: CASSLYREAGNTGELFF
cdr3_nt: TGTGCCAGCAGCTTATATCGGGAAGCGGGGAACACCGGGGAGCTGTTTTTT

j_call: TRBJ2-3
v_call: TRBV11-2
clone_size: .
d_call: .
cdr3_aa: CASSLTSGSSTDTQYF
cdr3_nt: TGTGCCAGCAGCTTAACATCAGGGAGCAGCACAGATACGCAGTATTTT

j_call: TRBJ1-2
v_call: TRBV29-1
clone_size: .
d_call: .
cdr3_aa: CSVVKNLYGYTF
cdr3_nt: TGCAGCGTTGTTAAGAACCTCTATGGCTACACCTTC

j_call: TRBJ2-3
v_call: TRBV5-1
clone_size: .
d_call: TRBD1
cdr3_aa: CASSLGTGDLDTQYF
cdr3_nt: TGCGCCAGCAGCTTGGGGACAGGCGATTTGGATACGCAGTATTTT

j_call: TRBJ2-7
v_call: TRBV30
clone_size: few
d_call: .
cdr3_aa: CAWSVGYEQYF
cdr3_nt: TGTGCCTGGAGTGTGGGGTACGAGCAGTACTTC

j_call: TRBJ2-1
v_call: TRBV7-2
clone_size: .
d_call: TRBD2
cdr3_aa: CASSGTSRNEQFF
cdr3_nt: TGTGCCAGCAGCGGGACTAGCCGCAATGAGCAGTTCTTC